These 19 T cell receptor beta chains were sequenced from one sample in a study of regulatory T cells in long-lasting Graves disease. Documented time point: newly diagnosed GD, antithyroid drugs for less than 3 months. Following extraction of RNA from PBMCs, that RNA was used to make the TCR library. Arm-PCR of CDR3 regions and iRepertoire HTBI primers were the basis on which TCR beta libraries were built. Via MiXCR, TCRdb re-called the multiplex PCR reads, giving one row per CDR3 protein. The table records about 350,000 distinct CDR3 sequences, about a sixth of them present only once. Another study also made use of these data, one on T cells in Graves' hyperthyroidism and ophthalmopathy.

The sequenced sample was peripheral blood mononuclear cells (PBMCs), obtained at new diagnosis, from a patient treated with antithyroid drugs. All receptors come from a man aged 40-49 years with Graves disease.

The chain carries TRBV4-1 and TRBJ2-5, with 7 bases fitting TRBD2. CDR3 length: 14 amino acids. The J segment lost 4 bases and the V segment lost 1 base, leaving 3 bases of the junction unmatched. Germline V gene data show CDR1 as MGHRA and CDR2 as YSYEKL. CDR3 nucleotides: TGCGCCAGCAGCCAAGTACTAGCGTCAGAGACCCAGTACTTC. This translates into CASSQVLASETQYF.

This clonotype was observed many times. The chain links TRBV6-2 or TRBV6-3 to TRBJ2-7; D is unclear. CDR1 is MNHEY, CDR2 SVGEGT, per germline. Between the trimmed V and J ends, which lost 5 bases and 4 bases, there was a span of 9 bases. The CDR3 covers 12 residues. CDR3 residues: CASSETSYEQYF. As DNA, the CDR3 is TGTGCCAGCAGTGAAACGTCGTACGAGCAGTACTTC.

This clonotype was detected ten times or more. The genes are TRBV20-1 and TRBJ2-7, with unresolved D. V lost 4 bases to trimming and J lost 4 bases, with 8 bases between them. Germline values: CDR1 DFQATT, CDR2 SNEGSKA (reference sequence). The CDR3 consists of 11 residues. For the CDR3, the DNA is TGCAGTGCTACGGACCAATACGAGCAGTACTTC. Protein product: CSATDQYEQYF.

This clonotype has just a few counts. The chain recombines TRBV5-4 with TRBJ2-3; 10 positions match TRBD2. Germline V gene lookup returns CDR1 SGHNT and CDR2 YYREEE (reference sequence). Trimming cost V 7 bases and J 2 bases; bases outside gene matches: 16. The CDR3 runs 18 residues. The CDR3 DNA is TGTGCCAGCCGGCAGGGTGGTAGCGGGGGGCCCTACACAGATACGCAGTATTTT. Translated, it gives CASRQGGSGGPYTDTQYF.

On this clonotype: This may be a read error, as it is one base from a much larger clone. No conserved phenylalanine or tryptophan is present at the end of the CDR3, so a read error is the likely explanation. The chain joins TRBV5-1 to TRBJ2-7; D gene unclear. The germline V gene encodes CDR1 SGHRS and CDR2 YFSETQ. CDR3 length equals 16 residues. V was pared by 4 bases and J by 2 bases, with 19 bases between. The CDR3 DNA reads as TGCGCCAGCAGCCCGAACCTCCGACATATTACCTACGAGCAGTACTCC. Its protein is CASSPNLRHITYEQYS.

This clonotype has at least ten counts. For the CDR3, the DNA is TGCAGTGCTGAGGGACTAGGGTCCTACGAGCAGTACTTC. Translation gives CSAEGLGSYEQYF. V is TRBV20-1 and J is TRBJ2-7, with 8 bases identical to TRBD2. There are 13 residues in the CDR3. The germline gives CDR1 DFQATT, CDR2 SNEGSKA (reference sequence). Trimming at V came to 5 bases and at J to 1 base, leaving 4 bases not matched to a gene.

The chain combines TRBV20-1 with TRBJ2-3; D unresolved. Between the trimmed V and J ends, which lost 0 bases and 4 bases, there was a span of 11 bases. Germline CDR1 is DFQATT and CDR2 is SNEGSKA (reference sequence). The CDR3 consists of 14 residues. CDR3 protein: CSARDQVGADTQYF. CDR3 bases: TGCAGTGCTAGAGACCAGGTTGGGGCAGATACGCAGTATTTT.

The chain carries TRBV24-1 and TRBJ2-1; 13 bases fit TRBD2. This CDR3 spans 19 amino acids. Per germline, CDR1 KGHDR and CDR2 SFDVKD. The trim removed 3 bases at V and 0 bases at J, leaving 7 bases unmatched. The DNA of the CDR3 is TGTGCCACCAGTGATCGTCCGGGACTAGCGGGAAGCTCCTACAATGAGCAGTTCTTC. It yields the protein CATSDRPGLAGSSYNEQFF.

This clonotype has just a few counts. The rearrangement joins TRBV5-1 to TRBJ1-2; the match to TRBD1 covers 9 bases. The CDR3 consists of 13 residues. Germline V gene sequence: CDR1 SGHRS, CDR2 YFSETQ. V trimming: 3 bases; J trimming: 11 bases; junction bases outside the gene matches: 8. DNA for the CDR3: TGCGCCAGCAGCTCCCAGGGACAGGGAAGATACACCTTC. Encoded protein: CASSSQGQGRYTF.

This clonotype was seen repeatedly, ten times or more. The gene calls are TRBV29-1 and TRBJ1-2; the D gene is possibly TRBD1 (5 bases). Germline-derived CDR1 and CDR2 are SQVTM and ANQGSEA. The CDR3 is 16 residues long. V was clipped by 0 bases and J by 2 bases, with 16 bases between them. CDR3 DNA: TGCAGCGTTGAAGATGGGGATACATGGGGGAACTATGGCTACACCTTC. As protein: CSVEDGDTWGNYGYTF.

This clonotype was picked up many times. The chain couples TRBV18 to TRBJ2-2; D may be TRBD1 (6 bases). The germline CDR1 and CDR2 sequences are KGHSH and LQKENI. V lost 3 bases to trimming and J lost 1 base, with 6 bases between them. This CDR3 spans 14 amino acids. The CDR3 DNA reads TGTGCCAGCTCACCGGACAGGAACACCGGGGAGCTGTTTTTT. Translating gives CASSPDRNTGELFF. The whole variable domain, filled in from reference TRBV18 and TRBJ2-2, reads NAGVMQNPRHLVRRRGQEARLRCSPMKGHSHVYWYRQLPEEGLKFMVYLQKENIIDESGMPKERFSAEFPKEGPSILRIQQVVRGDSAAYFCASSPDRNTGELFFGEGSRLTVL.

This clonotype was seen at least ten times. The chain has TRBV9 and TRBJ2-3; no firm D call. CDR3 length equals 13 residues. The germline V gene encodes CDR1 SGDLS and CDR2 YYNGEE. Trimming took off 3 bases at V and 2 bases at J, with 7 bases between the two ends. The CDR3 nucleotides are TGTGCCAGCAGCGCCAGCAACACAGATACGCAGTATTTT. The encoded protein is CASSASNTDTQYF.

This sequence joins TRBV3-1 and TRBJ2-3; perhaps TRBD2 as D (7 bases). CDR3 size: 16 residues. Germline loops: CDR1 LGHDT, CDR2 YNNKEL (reference sequence). V was cut by 4 bases and J by 4 bases, with 18 bases left in between. The CDR3 DNA is TGTGCCAGCAGCCCCCCAGGCGGGGGCCTGGCAGATACGCAGTATTTT. Protein sequence: CASSPPGGGLADTQYF.

The chain joins TRBV20-1 to TRBJ2-2, with D possibly TRBD2 on 5 matching bases. The CDR3 has 18 amino acids. Trimming shortened V by 0 bases and J by 4 bases, and 21 bases separated the two germline ends. The germline V gene encodes CDR1 DFQATT and CDR2 SNEGSKA (reference sequence). The CDR3 DNA is TGCAGTGCTAGAGATGAGGGCCCTTGGGGTTTGGGCACCGGGGAGCTGTTTTTT. Its protein product is CSARDEGPWGLGTGELFF.

There are a few counts of this clonotype. The V and J genes are TRBV10-3 and TRBJ2-1; D possibly matches TRBD1 or TRBD2 (5 bases each). This CDR3 comprises 14 residues. Germline CDR1 is ENHRY and CDR2 is SYGVKD. Deletions cut 8 bases from V and 0 bases from J, with 11 bases between. CDR3 protein: CAICGDPSYNEQFF. The CDR3 DNA reads TGTGCCATCTGTGGGGACCCCTCCTACAATGAGCAGTTCTTC.

This clonotype was recorded at least ten times. This chain links TRBV28 with TRBJ1-2, with a tentative D call TRBD1 (6 bases). Trimming cost V 5 bases and J 4 bases, with 35 bases left between them. Germline V lookup: CDR1 MDHEN, CDR2 SYDVKM. There are 21 residues in the CDR3. The CDR3 reads CASSVSPGRQALQRGSYGYTF. The CDR3 DNA is TGTGCCAGCAGTGTATCTCCGGGCAGACAGGCTCTCCAGAGGGGCTCCTATGGCTACACCTTC.

This clonotype was counted at least ten times. The genes are TRBV20-1 and TRBJ2-1; D might be TRBD1 (5 bases). The CDR3 totals 13 residues. Trimming shortened V by 3 bases and J by 3 bases, and 9 bases separated the two germline ends. Germline lookup yields CDR1 DFQATT and CDR2 SNEGSKA (reference sequence). CDR3 in DNA: TGCAGTGCTAGTGACAGCCTCTACAATGAGCAGTTCTTC. Protein sequence: CSASDSLYNEQFF.

The table lists this clonotype with a few counts. The CDR3 loop reads CASKEDLNTEAFF. CDR3 nucleotides: TGTGCCAGCAAGGAGGATTTGAACACTGAAGCTTTCTTT. The chain carries TRBV12-3 or TRBV12-4 and TRBJ1-1, with D unclear. CDR3 length equals 13 residues. Trimming cost V 7 bases and J 0 bases, with 9 bases left between them.

This clonotype was recorded many times. The chain links TRBV7-3 to TRBJ2-7; 9 bases line up with TRBD1. Losses at the gene ends were 1 base for V and 5 bases for J; bases not matched to a gene: 9. This CDR3 has 16 amino acids. The germline V gene has CDR1 SGHTA and CDR2 FQGTGA. The CDR3 nucleotides are TGTGCCAGCAGCTTAAGCCCCGGGACAGGGATTCACGAGCAGTACTTC. Translating it yields CASSLSPGTGIHEQYF.